Listed here are 27 T cell receptor beta chains from one sample, sequenced in a study of CD8 T cells in Susac syndrome. RNA in amounts of roughly 0.5 to 1 ug was reverse transcribed with random hexamers. TCRdb itself ran the immunoSEQ multiplex PCR reads through MiXCR, one entry per CDR3 protein. The table records roughly 110,000 distinct CDR3 sequences, 85% to 95% of them present only once. Material for sequencing was CD8+ T cells from PBMCs. Receptors originate from a human donor in good health.

This chain links TRBV6-2 or TRBV6-3 with TRBJ1-3; the D is unclear. The CDR3 extends over 15 amino acids. The ends were cut back, 8 bases at V and 0 bases at J, with 14 bases in the middle. Germline loops: CDR1 MNHEY, CDR2 SVGEGT. The CDR3 is CASVTPHRSGNTIYF. DNA for the CDR3: TGTGCCAGCGTGACCCCGCACCGCTCTGGAAACACCATATATTTT.

The rearrangement uses TRBV19 and TRBJ2-1, with D possibly matching TRBD2 (5 bases). From germline, CDR1 is LNHDA and CDR2 SQIVND (reference sequence). V lost 11 bases and J lost 9, with 14 bases in between. This CDR3 region has 11 residues. In DNA, the CDR3 is TGTGCCTCGAGGGCCGACCTTGAGCAGTTCTTC. Protein product: CASRADLEQFF.

The chain couples TRBV10-3 to TRBJ1-2; TRBD1 matches 10 bases. This CDR3 has 15 residues. The junction had 3 bases not matched to a gene; V was cut back by 1 base and J by 4 bases. CDR1 is ENHRY and CDR2 is SYGVKD in the germline V gene. The CDR3 loop is CAISELGQGSYGYTF. The CDR3 DNA is TGTGCCATCAGTGAGTTGGGACAGGGGTCCTATGGCTACACCTTC.

This chain connects TRBV20-1 to TRBJ2-3; D gene uncertain. The length of the CDR3 is 15 residues. V was trimmed by 2 bases and J by 2 bases, leaving 14 bases between them. From germline, CDR1 is DFQATT and CDR2 SNEGSKA (reference sequence). The CDR3 sequence is CSARISGSHTDTQYF. CDR3 in DNA: TGCAGTGCTAGAATTTCTGGCAGTCACACAGATACGCAGTATTTT.

The rearrangement joins TRBV19 to TRBJ1-1; D remains unclear. This CDR3 spans 16 amino acids. Between the trimmed V and J ends, which lost 7 bases and 5 bases, there was a span of 23 bases. The germline gives CDR1 LNHDA, CDR2 SQIVND (reference sequence). The CDR3 loop is CASMRREGISGTEAFF. The CDR3 DNA reads TGTGCCAGTATGAGGAGGGAAGGAATCAGTGGAACTGAAGCTTTCTTT.

J is TRBJ2-5 and V is TRBV7-8; D is possibly TRBD1 or TRBD2 (5 bases each). Trimming left V 5 bases short and J 12 bases short, with 22 bases between. The CDR3 totals 14 residues. The germline V gene has CDR1 SGHVS and CDR2 FQNEAQ. CDR3 coding DNA: TGTGCCAGCAGCAACCACCACACAGACAGCGGCGAGTACTTC. Encoded protein: CASSNHHTDSGEYF. The entire variable domain, with the rest obtained from reference TRBV7-8 and TRBJ2-5, is as follows: GAGVSQSPRYKVAKRGQDVALRCDPISGHVSLFWYQQALGQGPEFLTYFQNEAQLDKSGLPSDRFFAERPEGSVSTLKIQRTQQEDSAVYLCASSNHHTDSGEYFGPGTRLLVL.

The rearrangement links TRBV5-6 to TRBJ2-3, with no clear D. This CDR3 spans 15 amino acids. Germline V gene sequence: CDR1 SGHDT, CDR2 YYEEEE. V was pared by 2 bases and J by 3 bases, with 13 bases between. The CDR3 DNA is TGTGCCAGCAGCTTTTGGTTCCAGAGGACAGATACGCAGTATTTT. Translated: CASSFWFQRTDTQYF.

V is TRBV12-3 or TRBV12-4 and J is TRBJ1-5; tentatively, D is TRBD1 (5 bases). This CDR3 has 14 residues. Between the trimmed V and J ends, which lost 6 bases and 0 bases, there was a span of 9 bases. CDR3 protein: CASRGTSSNQPQHF. The CDR3 DNA sequence: TGTGCCAGCAGAGGGACGTCTAGCAATCAGCCCCAGCATTTT.

This rearrangement joins TRBV19 to TRBJ2-2; the D call may be TRBD1 or TRBD2 (5 bases each). Germline CDR1 LNHDA, CDR2 SQIVND (reference sequence). This CDR3 is 15 amino acids long. Trimming removed 8 bases from V and 0 bases from J, with 13 bases in between. The CDR3 bases are TGTGCCAGTTCCTCAGGGACCCCGAACACCGGGGAGCTGTTTTTT. Protein sequence: CASSSGTPNTGELFF.

The DNA of the CDR3 is TGCGCCAGCAGCAGTGGACGGGTCAGAAACACTGAAGCTTTCTTT. It translates to CASSSGRVRNTEAFF. V and J are TRBV5-1 and TRBJ1-1, with D unresolved. Germline values: CDR1 SGHRS, CDR2 YFSETQ. This CDR3 comprises 15 residues. Trimming cost V 4 bases and J 2 bases, with 15 bases left between them. The entire variable domain, with the rest obtained from reference TRBV5-1 and TRBJ1-1, is as follows: KAGVTQTPRYLIKTRGQQVTLSCSPISGHRSVSWYQQTPGQGLQFLFEYFSETQRNKGNFPGRFSGRQFSNSRSEMNVSTLELGDSALYLCASSSGRVRNTEAFFGQGTRLTVV.

The V gene is TRBV7-2, the J gene TRBJ2-2; tentative D call: TRBD2 (6 bases). V dropped 2 bases and J dropped 3 bases, with 13 bases sitting between them. CDR3 length equals 16 residues. The germline V gene has CDR1 SGHTA and CDR2 FQGNSA. The CDR3 is CASSLSGGYDTGELFF. The CDR3, as DNA: TGTGCCAGCAGCTTATCAGGAGGGTACGACACCGGGGAGCTGTTTTTT.

V and J are TRBV2 and TRBJ2-1; D is possibly TRBD2 (5 bases). CDR1 SNHLY and CDR2 FYNNEI come from the germline V gene. Trimming removed 7 bases at V and 7 bases at J, with 11 bases between. The CDR3 runs to 12 residues. In DNA, the CDR3 is TGTGCCAGCACCCGGGATCTAAATGAGCAGTTCTTC. Translation: CASTRDLNEQFF.

V gene TRBV2 combines with J gene TRBJ2-5; D remains unclear. Germline CDR1 is SNHLY and CDR2 is FYNNEI. The CDR3 sequence is 13 residues long. V lost 5 bases, J lost 4 bases, and 11 bases lay in between. CDR3 loop: CASSHPRRETQYF. The CDR3 DNA reads as TGTGCCAGCAGTCATCCCCGGCGAGAGACCCAGTACTTC.

V gene TRBV29-1 combines with J gene TRBJ2-4; TRBD1 agrees at 8 bases. Germline V CDR1 and CDR2: SQVTM, ANQGSEA. J was trimmed by 7 bases and V by 6 bases; bases with no gene match: 8. The CDR3 has 13 residues. DNA of the CDR3: TGCAGCGTGGGGGACAGGAATCTCAACATTCAGTACTTC. Translation: CSVGDRNLNIQYF.

This chain links TRBV9 with TRBJ2-1; D uncertain. The CDR3 sequence is 12 residues long. V lost 3 bases, J lost 6 bases, and 7 bases lay in between. The germline V gene encodes CDR1 SGDLS and CDR2 YYNGEE. The CDR3: CASSEEFNEQFF. The DNA of the CDR3 is TGTGCCAGCAGCGAAGAGTTCAATGAGCAGTTCTTC. Using reference TRBV9 and TRBJ2-1 for the parts outside the CDR3, the full variable domain is DSGVTQTPKHLITATGQRVTLRCSPRSGDLSVYWYQQSLDQGLQFLIQYYNGEERAKGNILERFSAQQFPDLHSELNLSSLELGDSALYFCASSEEFNEQFFGPGTRLTVL.

For this clonotype: Its ends do not fully match the called genes, so a read error is possible. CDR3 DNA: TGTGCCAGCAGTGACTCCCCGAGCCCCGTTTTT. It encodes CASSDSPSPVF. The rearrangement links TRBV6-4 to TRBJ1-1; unclear D gene. Germline CDR1 reads MRHNA; CDR2 reads SNTAGT. The length of the CDR3 is 11 residues.

The chain employs TRBV2 and TRBJ2-7, with a weak D call TRBD1 (6 bases). Germline assignment: CDR1 SNHLY and CDR2 FYNNEI. V dropped 2 bases and J dropped 1 base, with 12 bases sitting between them. There are 15 residues in the CDR3. As DNA, the CDR3 is TGTGCCAGCAGTGAAAGCAGGGGCGTATCCTACGAGCAGTACTTC. It is translated as CASSESRGVSYEQYF.

J is TRBJ1-1 and V is TRBV4-3, with D possibly TRBD1 on 5 matching bases. The germline V and J ends were trimmed by 1 base and 0 bases, with 12 bases remaining between them. This CDR3 has 16 amino acids. Germline CDR1 is LGHNA and CDR2 is YSLEER. The CDR3 bases are TGCGCCAGCAGCCAAGCGGGGCGCGTAATGAACACTGAAGCTTTCTTT. Translation: CASSQAGRVMNTEAFF.

This clonotype occurred a few times. The chain uses TRBV7-9 and TRBJ2-5; TRBD2 is a possible D gene (5 bases). The germline gives CDR1 SEHNR, CDR2 FQNEAQ (reference sequence). This CDR3 spans 13 amino acids. Deletions cut 5 bases from V and 3 bases from J, with 10 bases between. This CDR3 is CASSPVEEETQYF. The CDR3, as DNA: TGTGCCAGCAGCCCCGTGGAGGAAGAGACCCAGTACTTC. Using reference TRBV7-9 and TRBJ2-5 for the parts outside the CDR3, the full variable domain is DTGVSQNPRHKITKRGQNVTFRCDPISEHNRLYWYRQTLGQGPEFLTYFQNEAQLEKSRLLSDRFSAERPKGSFSTLEIQRTEQGDSAMYLCASSPVEEETQYFGPGTRLLVL.

The chain joins TRBV7-2 to TRBJ2-7, with TRBD2 as a possible D gene (7 bases). Germline loops: CDR1 SGHTA, CDR2 FQGNSA. Trimming cost V 8 bases and J 2 bases, with 13 bases left between them. The CDR3 extends over 13 amino acids. CDR3 in amino acids: CASQGGAAYEQYF. CDR3 coding DNA: TGTGCCAGCCAAGGGGGGGCGGCCTACGAGCAGTACTTC. The full variable domain, with the rest looked up from reference TRBV7-2 and TRBJ2-7, is GAGVSQSPSNKVTEKGKDVELRCDPISGHTALYWYRQSLGQGLEFLIYFQGNSAPDKSGLPSDRFSAERTGGSVSTLTIQRTQQEDSAVYLCASQGGAAYEQYFGPGTRLTVT.

The chain recombines TRBV5-1 with TRBJ2-2; 8 bases map to TRBD2. The CDR3 has 17 residues. V was clipped by 2 bases and J by 0 bases; unmatched bases: 6. Germline CDR1 reads SGHRS; CDR2 reads YFSETQ. For the CDR3, the DNA is TGCGCCAGCAGCTTTGCTAGCGGGTACGCGAACACCGGGGAGCTGTTTTTT. Its protein is CASSFASGYANTGELFF.

This clonotype was picked up one time. V is TRBV5-1 and J is TRBJ2-7; no clear D. The CDR3 sequence is 17 residues long. Looked up from germline, CDR1 is SGHRS and CDR2 is YFSETQ. V lost 0 bases to trimming and J lost 0 bases, with 16 bases between them. CDR3 sequence: CASSLAGLDRRSYEQYF. In DNA, the CDR3 is TGCGCCAGCAGCTTGGCCGGTTTAGACCGCCGCTCCTACGAGCAGTACTTC.

The V and J genes are TRBV29-1 and TRBJ1-2, with D possibly TRBD1 on 5 matching bases. The CDR3 contains 14 residues. The ends were cut back, 3 bases at V and 6 bases at J, with 17 bases in the middle. The germline V gene encodes CDR1 SQVTM and CDR2 ANQGSEA. The CDR3 loop is CSVEVEGRADGYTF. DNA for the CDR3: TGCAGCGTTGAGGTGGAGGGGCGTGCTGATGGCTACACCTTC.

A word on this clonotype: The junction does not match germline at one end; this may be a read error. The chain recombines TRBV15 with TRBJ2-2; weak D call: TRBD2 (5 bases). The germline CDR1 and CDR2 sequences are LNHNV and YYDKDF (reference sequence). The CDR3 runs 15 residues. The CDR3: CATSRESGNTGELFF. CDR3 coding DNA: TGTGCCACCAGCAGAGAAAGCGGTAACACCGGGGAGCTTTTTTTT.

This rearrangement joins TRBV19 to TRBJ2-3; D is possibly TRBD1 or TRBD2 (6 bases each). This CDR3 region has 14 residues. V shed 7 bases and J shed 1 base, with 12 bases lying between them. Germline CDR1 LNHDA, CDR2 SQIVND (reference sequence). CDR3 nucleotides: TGTGCCAGTAATCCGGAGGGGGGCACAGATACGCAGTATTTT. Residues: CASNPEGGTDTQYF.

This sequence joins TRBV2 and TRBJ2-2; 11 bases line up with TRBD2. V lost 6 bases to trimming and J lost 0 bases; unmatched junction nucleotides: 3. CDR3 size: 16 residues. Germline CDR1 and CDR2: SNHLY and FYNNEI. CDR3 DNA sequence: TGTGCCAGCAGAGTACTAGCGGGAGCGAACACCGGGGAGCTGTTTTTT. Translating it yields CASRVLAGANTGELFF. Based on the CDR3 plus reference TRBV2 and TRBJ2-2, the full variable domain is EPEVTQTPSHQVTQMGQEVILRCVPISNHLYFYWYRQILGQKVEFLVSFYNNEISEKSEIFDDQFSVERPDGSNFTLKIRSTKLEDSAMYFCASRVLAGANTGELFFGEGSRLTVL.

The rearrangement links TRBV18 to TRBJ1-1; no definite D call. Germline V gene sequence: CDR1 KGHSH, CDR2 LQKENI. The CDR3 consists of 17 residues. The V gene lost 0 bases and the J gene lost 2 bases, with 16 bases spanning the gap. DNA for the CDR3: TGTGCCAGCTCACCACCTTCCATCCACACCCATAACACTGAAGCTTTCTTT. Translation: CASSPPSIHTHNTEAFF.